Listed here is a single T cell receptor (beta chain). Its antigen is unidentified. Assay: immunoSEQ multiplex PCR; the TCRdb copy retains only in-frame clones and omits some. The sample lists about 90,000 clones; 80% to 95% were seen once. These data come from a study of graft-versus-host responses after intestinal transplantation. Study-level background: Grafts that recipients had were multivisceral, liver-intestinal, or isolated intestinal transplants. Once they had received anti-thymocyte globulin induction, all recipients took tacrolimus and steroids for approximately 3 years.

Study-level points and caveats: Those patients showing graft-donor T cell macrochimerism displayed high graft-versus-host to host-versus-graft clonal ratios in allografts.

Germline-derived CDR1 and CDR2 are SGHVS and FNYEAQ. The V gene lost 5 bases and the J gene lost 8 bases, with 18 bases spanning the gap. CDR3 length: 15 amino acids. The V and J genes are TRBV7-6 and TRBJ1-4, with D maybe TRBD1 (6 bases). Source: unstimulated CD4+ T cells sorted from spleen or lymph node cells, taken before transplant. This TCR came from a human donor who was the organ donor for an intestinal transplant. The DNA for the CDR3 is TGTGCCAGCAGCGCTCTCCCGGACAGAGGCGAAAAACTGTTTTTT. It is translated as CASSALPDRGEKLFF.